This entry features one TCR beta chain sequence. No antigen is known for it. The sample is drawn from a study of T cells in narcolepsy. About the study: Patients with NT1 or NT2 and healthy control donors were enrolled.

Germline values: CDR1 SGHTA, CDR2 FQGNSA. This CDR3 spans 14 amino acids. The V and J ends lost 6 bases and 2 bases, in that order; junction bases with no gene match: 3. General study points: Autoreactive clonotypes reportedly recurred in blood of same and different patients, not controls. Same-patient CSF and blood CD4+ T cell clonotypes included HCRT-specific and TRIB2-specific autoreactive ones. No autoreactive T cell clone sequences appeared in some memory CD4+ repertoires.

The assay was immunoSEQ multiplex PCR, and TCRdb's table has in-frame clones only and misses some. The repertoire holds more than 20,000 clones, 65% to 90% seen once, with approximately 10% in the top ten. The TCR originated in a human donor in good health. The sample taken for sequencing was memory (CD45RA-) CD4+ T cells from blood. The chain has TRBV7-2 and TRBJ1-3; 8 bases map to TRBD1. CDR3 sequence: CASRGTGAGNTIYF. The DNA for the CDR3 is TGTGCCAGCAGGGGGACAGGAGCTGGAAACACCATATATTTT.